This is a list of T cell receptor beta chains from one sample in a study of T cell repertoires in cytomegalovirus infection. One entry per CDR3 protein results from TCRdb running MiXCR on the reads. The sample shows hundreds of thousands of distinct CDR3 sequences, roughly a third of them seen only once. These receptors have no known antigen. This material consisted of cultured PBMCs, taken from culture after CMV antigen stimulation. These receptors were collected from a human donor in good health (CMV status not recorded). Some clones in this sample may be carry-over from other donors' samples. Each CDR3 is given with its conserved first and last residue. D genes are given only for firm matches. Clone size is given for some rows only: seen once, a few or many times, or a class if the clone is expanded.

d_call clone_size j_call v_call cdr3_nt cdr3_aa
NA NA TRBJ1-4 TRBV4-1 TGCGCCAGCAGCCAAGATAGTGAAAAACTGTTTTTT CASSQDSEKLFF
TRBD1 NA TRBJ2-6 TRBV19 TGTGCCAGTACGAGGACAGGGCAGATTGGGGCCAACGTCCTGACTTTC CASTRTGQIGANVLTF
NA few TRBJ2-1 TRBV24-1 TGTGCCACCAGTGATACCCCACCGGGGCGGGAACAGTTCTTC CATSDTPPGREQFF
NA NA TRBJ1-3 TRBV6-2/TRBV6-3 TGTGCCAGCAGTCAAGGGGCCAGGAGGTCATTCTCTGGAAACACCATATATTTT CASSQGARRSFSGNTIYF
NA many TRBJ2-3 TRBV7-8 TGTGCCAGCATGACATTTCAGGGCACAGATACGCAGTATTTT CASMTFQGTDTQYF
NA once TRBJ1-2 TRBV30 TGTGCCTGGAGTATCCCGGGACTACCACTCTCTGGCTACACCTTC CAWSIPGLPLSGYTF
NA once TRBJ1-2 TRBV30 TGTGCCTGGAGTCCCTCAGGGGCCGGAGGCTACACCTTC CAWSPSGAGGYTF
NA NA TRBJ2-5 TRBV9 TGTGCCAGCAGCGTGAGGCCCGCCCAAGAGACCCAGTACTTC CASSVRPAQETQYF
NA few TRBJ1-2 TRBV7-8 TGTGCCAGCAGCCCTGCCCGGGGGGGCTACACCTTC CASSPARGGYTF
TRBD1 NA TRBJ2-4 TRBV19 TGTGCCAGTAGTATCCCAGGGGGCCGGAACATTCAGTACTTC CASSIPGGRNIQYF
NA few TRBJ2-2 TRBV7-2 TGTGCCAGCAGCTTAGGGGTGGGGAACACCGGGGAGCTGTTTTTT CASSLGVGNTGELFF
TRBD2 NA TRBJ2-1 TRBV15 TGTGCCACCAGCAAAGCGGGAAGTTTGCATGAGCAGTTCTTC CATSKAGSLHEQFF
TRBD1 few TRBJ1-2 TRBV6-5 TGTGCCAGCAGACCCGGGACAGGGGGTTTAGTCACCTTC CASRPGTGGLVTF
TRBD2 NA TRBJ2-1 TRBV6-2/TRBV6-3 TGTGCCAGCAGTCCCCGGGGGGGCGGGAGTGATGAGCAGTTCTTC CASSPRGGGSDEQFF
TRBD1 NA TRBJ2-5 TRBV11-2 TGTGCCAGCAGCGGCACCGGGACAGGGTTAGAGACCCAGTACTTC CASSGTGTGLETQYF
NA once TRBJ2-3 TRBV7-2 TGTGCCTGCAGCTTAGGAATCCTGCCCGATACGCAGTATTTT CACSLGILPDTQYF
TRBD1 NA TRBJ2-1 TRBV24-1 TGTGCCACCAGTGATGCGGGACAGGGATACAATGAGCAGTTCTTC CATSDAGQGYNEQFF
NA NA TRBJ1-1 TRBV7-6 TGTGCCAGCAGCCTTGACATAGGAAACACTGAAGCTTTCTTT CASSLDIGNTEAFF
TRBD1 NA TRBJ1-2 TRBV29-1 TGCAGCGTCAACAGGGGTGGTGGAAACTATGGCTACACCTTC CSVNRGGGNYGYTF
TRBD2 NA TRBJ2-2 TRBV29-1 TGCAGCGATAGACTAGCGGGGACCACCGGGGAGCTGTTTTTT CSDRLAGTTGELFF
TRBD1 NA TRBJ2-2 TRBV6-6 TGTGCCAGCAGAGGGGCGGACAGGGTCGGCGGGGAGCTGTTTTTT CASRGADRVGGELFF
TRBD2 few TRBJ2-2 TRBV19 TGTGCCAGTAGTATCCGGCGGGAGGCAACGAACACCGGGGAGCTGTTTTTT CASSIRREATNTGELFF
NA NA TRBJ2-7 TRBV27 TGTGCCAGCAGTTTATCTCCCCTAGCCTTTGGCGAGCAGTACTTC CASSLSPLAFGEQYF
TRBD2 NA TRBJ2-1 TRBV7-9 TGTGCCAGCAGCATAGCGGGAGCCGGCTCCGAGCAGTTCTTC CASSIAGAGSEQFF
TRBD1 NA TRBJ2-7 TRBV6-1 TGTGCCAGCAGTATTCGACAGGGATCCATCGGGGAGCAGTACTTC CASSIRQGSIGEQYF
NA NA TRBJ1-2 TRBV12-3/TRBV12-4 TGTGCCAGCAGCACCGCAAAGCGCGGAGGCTACACCTTC CASSTAKRGGYTF
NA NA TRBJ1-2 TRBV9 TGTGCCATCAGCGTGGTGGGGGATAACTATGGCTACACCTTC CAISVVGDNYGYTF
NA NA TRBJ1-1 TRBV4-3 TGCGCCAGCAGCCAAACTATGAACACTGAAGCTTTCTTT CASSQTMNTEAFF
NA NA TRBJ2-3 TRBV7-2 TGTGCCAGCAGCAACCTTGGGGTTCCAGATACGCAGTATTTT CASSNLGVPDTQYF
NA NA TRBJ1-4 TRBV5-8 TGTGCCAGCAGCGGGGTCAGACTTACAACTAATGAAAAACTGTTTTTT CASSGVRLTTNEKLFF
NA few TRBJ2-2 TRBV7-6 TGTGCCAGCAGCTTAGTCCAACTCGGGGAGCTGTTTTTT CASSLVQLGELFF
NA NA TRBJ2-7 TRBV29-1 TGCAGCCGCCAAGGAAGACTTTACTTC CSRQGRLYF
NA few TRBJ2-1 TRBV7-2 TGTGCCAGCAGCATGGGCCCATACAATGAGCAGTTCTTC CASSMGPYNEQFF